Presented here are 14 T cell receptor beta chains from one specimen sequenced in a study of cytomegalovirus exposure and HLA in healthy donors. The PCR employed 60 Vbeta primers together with 13 Jbeta primers. The method was immunoSEQ multiplex PCR; TCRdb's version includes in-frame clones alone and lacks a portion of them. Its listing shows tens of thousands of clones. Sequenced input: PBMCs. The receptors stem from a female donor in good health and CMV-seropositive.

The rearrangement joins TRBV4-1 to TRBJ2-7; TRBD1 might be the D (6 bases). The CDR3 covers 17 residues. Germline values: CDR1 MGHRA, CDR2 YSYEKL. The ends were cut back, 0 bases at V and 2 bases at J, with 17 bases in the middle. CDR3 loop: CASSQEAILQGPYEQYF. The DNA for the CDR3 is TGCGCCAGCAGCCAAGAGGCAATCTTACAGGGACCCTACGAGCAGTACTTC.

The chain couples TRBV19 to TRBJ1-1, with a possible D match to TRBD1 (5 bases). The CDR3 is 13 amino acids. Trimming removed 9 bases from V and 5 bases from J, with 16 bases in between. The V gene's germline CDR1 is LNHDA and CDR2 SQIVND (reference sequence). In DNA, the CDR3 is TGTGCCAGCGACCGGGGGGGAGATACTGAAGCTTTCTTT. This codes for CASDRGGDTEAFF. Drawing the rest from reference TRBV19 and TRBJ1-1, the complete variable domain is DGGITQSPKYLFRKEGQNVTLSCEQNLNHDAMYWYRQDPGQGLRLIYYSQIVNDFQKGDIAEGYSVSREKKESFPLTVTSAQKNPTAFYLCASDRGGDTEAFFGQGTRLTVV.

The chain is built from TRBV4-1 and TRBJ2-1, with TRBD2 matching over 7 bases. Germline V lookup: CDR1 MGHRA, CDR2 YSYEKL. The length of the CDR3 is 14 residues. V was clipped by 1 base and J by 7 bases; unmatched bases: 4. The CDR3 coding sequence is TGCGCCAGCAGCCAAGTAGGCGGGAGAAATGAGCAGTTCTTC. Translation gives CASSQVGGRNEQFF.

The rearrangement joins TRBV6-5 to TRBJ1-2, with D unclear. CDR1 is MNHEY, CDR2 SVGAGI, per germline. CDR3 size: 15 residues. Trimming cost V 0 bases and J 2 bases, with 10 bases left between them. CDR3 sequence reads: CASSYSLVANYGYTF. The CDR3 coding sequence is TGTGCCAGCAGTTACTCCCTGGTTGCGAACTATGGCTACACCTTC.

The rearrangement uses TRBV29-1 and TRBJ1-2; TRBD1 aligns across 9 bases. This CDR3 contains 13 residues. V gave up 7 bases and J gave up 7 bases; unmatched junction bases: 10. CDR1 and CDR2 from the germline V gene are SQVTM and ANQGSEA. CDR3 nucleotides: TGCAGCGCCGCAGACAGGGGGATCTCTGGCTACACCTTC. Translated: CSAADRGISGYTF.

This rearrangement joins TRBV7-9 to TRBJ2-7; D possibly corresponds to TRBD1 (6 bases). CDR3 length: 15 amino acids. V was shortened by 5 bases and J by 1 base, with 15 bases between the two germline ends. CDR1 is SEHNR, CDR2 FQNEAQ, per germline (reference sequence). CDR3 protein: CASSPPRQASYEQYF. Written as DNA, the CDR3 is TGTGCCAGCAGCCCTCCCCGACAGGCGTCCTACGAGCAGTACTTC.

J is TRBJ1-2 and V is TRBV7-9, with TRBD1 matching over 10 bases. Germline V lookup: CDR1 SEHNR, CDR2 FQNEAQ (reference sequence). The V segment lost 6 bases and the J segment 5 bases; nucleotides outside the gene matches: 6. The CDR3 is made up of 14 amino acids. This CDR3 is CASRPGTGAYGYTF. CDR3 nucleotide sequence: TGTGCCAGCAGGCCCGGGACAGGGGCGTATGGCTACACCTTC.

V usage is TRBV7-3 and J usage is TRBJ1-4; TRBD1 is a possible D gene (5 bases). This CDR3 region has 17 residues. Per germline, CDR1 SGHTA and CDR2 FQGTGA. Trimming pared 1 base from V and 5 bases from J, leaving 17 bases between. The chain's CDR3 is CASSLIGTETVNEKLFF. The DNA for the CDR3 is TGTGCCAGCAGCTTAATCGGAACAGAGACAGTAAATGAAAAACTGTTTTTT.

This chain joins TRBV7-2 and TRBJ1-4, with D possibly being TRBD1 (6 bases). Trimming left V 0 bases short and J 6 bases short, with 11 bases between. Germline CDR1 and CDR2: SGHTA and FQGNSA. The CDR3 contains 15 residues. The CDR3 spells CASSLASYRDEKLFF. The CDR3, as DNA: TGTGCCAGCAGCTTAGCTTCTTACAGGGATGAAAAACTGTTTTTT. The whole variable domain, remainder taken from reference TRBV7-2 and TRBJ1-4, is GAGVSQSPSNKVTEKGKDVELRCDPISGHTALYWYRQSLGQGLEFLIYFQGNSAPDKSGLPSDRFSAERTGGSVSTLTIQRTQQEDSAVYLCASSLASYRDEKLFFGSGTQLSVL.

The CDR3 protein is CASSPQERNYEQYF. CDR3 nucleotide sequence: TGTGCCAGCAGTCCCCAGGAGCGGAACTACGAGCAGTACTTC. V gene TRBV6-5 combines with J gene TRBJ2-7, with D tentatively TRBD2 (5 bases). CDR1 is MNHEY and CDR2 is SVGAGI in the germline V gene. This CDR3 spans 14 amino acids. Between the trimmed V and J ends, which lost 5 bases and 3 bases, there was a span of 14 bases.

The genes are TRBV5-1 and TRBJ1-1, with 7 bases lining up with TRBD1. CDR1 and CDR2 (germline): SGHRS, YFSETQ. Germline trimming cut 0 bases from V and 1 base from J; bases unmatched to any gene: 3. The CDR3 is 15 residues long. The CDR3 DNA follows: TGCGCCAGCAGCTTGGCGCCAGGGGGGAACACTGAAGCTTTCTTT. It translates to CASSLAPGGNTEAFF.

The chain combines TRBV27 with TRBJ1-1, with D unclear. Germline CDR1 is MNHEY and CDR2 is SMNVEV (reference sequence). The CDR3 is made up of 14 amino acids. Trimming shortened V by 5 bases and J by 3 bases, and 13 bases separated the two germline ends. Written as DNA, the CDR3 is TGTGCCAGCAGTCCCGGAACCAGGCACACTGAAGCTTTCTTT. This codes for CASSPGTRHTEAFF.

The chain links TRBV5-6 to TRBJ2-5; D gene ambiguous. The germline CDR1 and CDR2 sequences are SGHDT and YYEEEE. V gave up 2 bases and J gave up 5 bases, with 10 bases separating them. CDR3 length equals 13 residues. The CDR3 nucleotides read TGTGCCAGCAGCTTTGGTAGTCTGGAGACCCAGTACTTC. As protein: CASSFGSLETQYF.

Comments on this clone: Germline and junction disagree at one end, which may indicate a read error. The V gene is TRBV7-7, the J gene TRBJ2-5; 13 bases match TRBD2. From germline, CDR1 is SSHAT and CDR2 FNYEAQ (reference sequence). The CDR3 is 16 amino acids. The chain's CDR3 is CASSLGTSGARETQYF. The CDR3 bases are TGTGCTAGCAGCTTAGGGACTAGCGGGGCTCGGGAGACCCAGTACTTC.